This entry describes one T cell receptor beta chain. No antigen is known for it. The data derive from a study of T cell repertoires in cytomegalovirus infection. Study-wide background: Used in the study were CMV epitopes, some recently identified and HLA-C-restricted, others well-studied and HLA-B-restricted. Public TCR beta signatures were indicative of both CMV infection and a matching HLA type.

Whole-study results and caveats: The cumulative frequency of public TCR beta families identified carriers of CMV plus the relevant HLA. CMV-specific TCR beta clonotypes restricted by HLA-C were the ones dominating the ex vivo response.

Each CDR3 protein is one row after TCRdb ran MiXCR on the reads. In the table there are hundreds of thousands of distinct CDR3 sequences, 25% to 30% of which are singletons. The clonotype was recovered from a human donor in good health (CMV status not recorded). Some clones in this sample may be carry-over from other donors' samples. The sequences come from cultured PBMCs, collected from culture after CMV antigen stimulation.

The CDR3 sequence: CASSEGGAGLGLAFTDTQYF. The DNA for the CDR3 is TGTGCCAGCAGTGAAGGGGGGGCAGGCCTCGGACTAGCCTTCACAGATACGCAGTATTTT. The genes are TRBV25-1 and TRBJ2-3; the match to TRBD2 covers 8 bases. The germline V gene encodes CDR1 MGHDK and CDR2 SYGVNS. V lost 2 bases and J lost 2; bases outside the gene matches: 18. The CDR3 covers 20 residues.